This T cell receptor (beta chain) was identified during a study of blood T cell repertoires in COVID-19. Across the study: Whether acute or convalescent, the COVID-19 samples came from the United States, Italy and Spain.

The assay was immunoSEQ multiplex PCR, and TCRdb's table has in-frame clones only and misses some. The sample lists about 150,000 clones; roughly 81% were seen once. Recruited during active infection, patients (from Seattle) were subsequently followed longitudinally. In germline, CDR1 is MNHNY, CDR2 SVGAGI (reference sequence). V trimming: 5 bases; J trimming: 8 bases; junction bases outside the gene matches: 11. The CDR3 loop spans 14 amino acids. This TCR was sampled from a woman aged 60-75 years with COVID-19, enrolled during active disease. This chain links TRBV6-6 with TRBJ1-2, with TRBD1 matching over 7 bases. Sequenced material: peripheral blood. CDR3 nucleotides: TGTGCCAGCAGTCCTCGGACAGGAAGTATGGGCTACACCTTC. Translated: CASSPRTGSMGYTF.